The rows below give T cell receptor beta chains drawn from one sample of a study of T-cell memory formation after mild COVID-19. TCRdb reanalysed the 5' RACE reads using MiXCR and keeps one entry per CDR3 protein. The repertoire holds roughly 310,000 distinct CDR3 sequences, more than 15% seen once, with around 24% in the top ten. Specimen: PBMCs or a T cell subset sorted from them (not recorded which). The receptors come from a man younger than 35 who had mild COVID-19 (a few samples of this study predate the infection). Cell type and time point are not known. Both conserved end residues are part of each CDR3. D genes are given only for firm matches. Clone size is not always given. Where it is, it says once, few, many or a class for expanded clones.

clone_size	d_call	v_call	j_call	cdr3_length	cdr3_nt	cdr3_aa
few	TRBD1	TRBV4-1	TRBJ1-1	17	TGCGCCAGCAGCCGCGGGACAGGGGGCACCTTGAACACTGAAGCTTTCTTT	CASSRGTGGTLNTEAFF
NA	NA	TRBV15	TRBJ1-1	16	TGTGCCACCAGCAGAGATATAGGGGGTCCGGGGGTCGGAGCTTTCTTT	CATSRDIGGPGVGAFF
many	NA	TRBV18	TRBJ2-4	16	TGTGCCAGCTCACCAGTACCCGGGGGCGGAAGGAACATTCAGTACTTC	CASSPVPGGGRNIQYF
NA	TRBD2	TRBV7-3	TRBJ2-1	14	TGTGCCAGCACCCCCCCGGGAAGCGGGGGCGAGCAGTTCTTC	CASTPPGSGGEQFF
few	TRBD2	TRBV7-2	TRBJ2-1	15	TGTGCCAGCAGCTGGGGACTAGCGGGGGTCAATGAGCAGTTCTTC	CASSWGLAGVNEQFF
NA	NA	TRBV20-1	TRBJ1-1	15	TGCAGTGCTAGAGACGTACGGACCCTTGCCCCTGAAGCTTTCTTT	CSARDVRTLAPEAFF
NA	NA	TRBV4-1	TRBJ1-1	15	TGCGCCAGCAGCCAAGCTGCAGGTCGACACACTGAAGCTTTCTTT	CASSQAAGRHTEAFF
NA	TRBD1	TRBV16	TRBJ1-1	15	TGTGCCAGCAAAGGGACAGGGGGCCTCTACACTGAAGCTTTCTTT	CASKGTGGLYTEAFF
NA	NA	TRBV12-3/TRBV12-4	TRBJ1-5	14	TGTGCCAGCAGTTTAGTTGGGGTTGAACAGCCCCAGCATTTT	CASSLVGVEQPQHF
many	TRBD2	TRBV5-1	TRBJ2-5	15	TGCGCCAGCAGCTTATTAGCGGGGGGCCCGGAGACCCAGTACTTC	CASSLLAGGPETQYF
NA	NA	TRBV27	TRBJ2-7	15	TGTGCCAGCAGTTTAAGGTCAGGGCGATCCTACGAGCAGTACTTC	CASSLRSGRSYEQYF
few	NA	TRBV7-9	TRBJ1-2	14	TGTGCCAGCAGCTTAGGGGCCAGGGTGGATGGCTACACCTTC	CASSLGARVDGYTF
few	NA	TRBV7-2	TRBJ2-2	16	TGTGCCAGCAGCTTTGAGGTCGGGGAACGGGCCGGGGAGCTGTTTTTT	CASSFEVGERAGELFF
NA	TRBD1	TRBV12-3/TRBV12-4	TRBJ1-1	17	TGTGCCAGCAGGCCAGACAGGGGCCTCACCATGAACACTGAAGCTTTCTTT	CASRPDRGLTMNTEAFF
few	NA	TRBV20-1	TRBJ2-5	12	TGCAGTGCTACAGGAATTCGGAAGACCCAGTACTTC	CSATGIRKTQYF
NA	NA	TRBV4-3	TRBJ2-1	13	TGCGCCAGCAGCCAAGGCGTGCGGAATGAGCAGTTCTTC	CASSQGVRNEQFF
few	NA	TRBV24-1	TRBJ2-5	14	TGTGCCACCAGTGATTTTGCTAGGAATGAGACCCAGTACTTC	CATSDFARNETQYF
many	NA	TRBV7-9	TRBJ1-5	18	TGTGCCAGCAGCTCCGATCCGGGGGCGCTTGGAAGGAATCAGCCCCAGCATTTT	CASSSDPGALGRNQPQHF
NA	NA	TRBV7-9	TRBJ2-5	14	TGTGCCAGCAGCCGTACAGGGTACGGGGAGACCCAGTACTTC	CASSRTGYGETQYF
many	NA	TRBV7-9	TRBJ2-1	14	TGTGCCAGCAGCTTTTGGGGTTTGGACAATGAGCAGTTCTTC	CASSFWGLDNEQFF
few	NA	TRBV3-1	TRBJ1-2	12	TGTGCCAGCAGCCAAGACCAATACGGCTACACCTTC	CASSQDQYGYTF
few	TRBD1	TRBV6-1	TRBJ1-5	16	TGTGCCAGCAGTGCCGCACCAGGACAGGGCGATCAGCCCCAGCATTTT	CASSAAPGQGDQPQHF
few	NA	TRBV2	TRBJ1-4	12	TGTGCCAGCAGTGAAGCGGATGAAAAACTGTTTTTT	CASSEADEKLFF
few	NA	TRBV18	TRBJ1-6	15	TGTGCCAGCTCACCATCGGCAGACTATAATTCACCCCTCCACTTT	CASSPSADYNSPLHF
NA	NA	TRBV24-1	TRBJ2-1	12	TGTGCCACCAGCAACAGGAACAATGAGCAGTTCTTC	CATSNRNNEQFF
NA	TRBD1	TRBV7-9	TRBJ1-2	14	TGTGCCGCCCAGGGGGACCAGGCGAACTATGGCTACACCTTC	CAAQGDQANYGYTF
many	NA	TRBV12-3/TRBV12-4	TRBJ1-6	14	TGTGCCAGCAGTTCCCAGTTGGACTATTCACCCCTCCACTTT	CASSSQLDYSPLHF
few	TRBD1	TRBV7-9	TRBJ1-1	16	TGTGCCAGCAGCGGACGGGACAGGCATATGAACACTGAAGCTTTCTTT	CASSGRDRHMNTEAFF
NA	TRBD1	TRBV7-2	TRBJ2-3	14	TGTGCCAGCAGCCAGCGGACAGGGCCAGATACGCAGTATTTT	CASSQRTGPDTQYF
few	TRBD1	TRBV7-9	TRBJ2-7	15	TGTGCCAGCAGCCATCCGGGACAGGGGTTCCACGAGCAGTACTTC	CASSHPGQGFHEQYF
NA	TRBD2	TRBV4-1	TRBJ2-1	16	TGCGCCAGCAGCCAATATAGCGGGGGGGGACTAAATGAGCAGTTCTTC	CASSQYSGGGLNEQFF
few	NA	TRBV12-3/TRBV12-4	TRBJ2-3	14	TGTGCCAGCAGTTCGAGGGAAAGCACAGATACGCAGTATTTT	CASSSRESTDTQYF
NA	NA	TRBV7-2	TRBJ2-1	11	TGTGCCAGCAGCTCACGAAGTGAGCAGTTCTTC	CASSSRSEQFF
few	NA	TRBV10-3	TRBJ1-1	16	TGTGCCATCAGTGAGCCCCCAGGGATGATAGTCACTGAAGCTTTCTTT	CAISEPPGMIVTEAFF